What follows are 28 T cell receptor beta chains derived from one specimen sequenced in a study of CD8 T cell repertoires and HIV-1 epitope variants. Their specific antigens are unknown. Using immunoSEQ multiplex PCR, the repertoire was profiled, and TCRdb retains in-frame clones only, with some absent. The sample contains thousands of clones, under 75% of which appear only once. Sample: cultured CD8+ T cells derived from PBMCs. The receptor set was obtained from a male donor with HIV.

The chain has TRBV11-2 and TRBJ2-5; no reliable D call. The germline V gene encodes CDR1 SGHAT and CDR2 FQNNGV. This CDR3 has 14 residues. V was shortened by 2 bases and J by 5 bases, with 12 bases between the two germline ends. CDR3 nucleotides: TGTGCCAGCAGCTTACCAGCCCCGTGGGAGACCCAGTACTTC. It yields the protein CASSLPAPWETQYF. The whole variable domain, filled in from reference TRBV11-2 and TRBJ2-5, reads EAGVAQSPRYKIIEKRQSVAFWCNPISGHATLYWYQQILGQGPKLLIQFQNNGVVDDSQLPKDRFSAERLKGVDSTLKIQPAKLEDSAVYLCASSLPAPWETQYFGPGTRLLVL.

The CDR3 sequence: CSVEGARSNYGYTF. The CDR3 DNA reads TGCAGCGTGGAGGGGGCCAGGTCTAACTATGGCTACACCTTC. V usage is TRBV29-1 and J usage is TRBJ1-2, with 7 bases lining up with TRBD1. V lost 6 bases to trimming and J lost 0 bases; unmatched junction nucleotides: 7. Looked up from germline, CDR1 is SQVTM and CDR2 is ANQGSEA. The CDR3 is made up of 14 amino acids.

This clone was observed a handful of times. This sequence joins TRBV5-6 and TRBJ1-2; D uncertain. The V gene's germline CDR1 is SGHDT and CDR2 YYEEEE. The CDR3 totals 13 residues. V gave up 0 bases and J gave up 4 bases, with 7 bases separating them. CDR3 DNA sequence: TGTGCCAGCAGCTTGGGGGAGCTCTATGGCTACACCTTC. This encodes CASSLGELYGYTF.

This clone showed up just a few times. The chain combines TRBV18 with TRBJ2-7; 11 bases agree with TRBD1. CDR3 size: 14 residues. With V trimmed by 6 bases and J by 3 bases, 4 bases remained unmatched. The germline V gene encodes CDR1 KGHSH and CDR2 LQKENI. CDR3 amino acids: CASSPGTGGYEQYF. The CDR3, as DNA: TGTGCCAGCTCCCCTGGGACAGGGGGCTACGAGCAGTACTTC.

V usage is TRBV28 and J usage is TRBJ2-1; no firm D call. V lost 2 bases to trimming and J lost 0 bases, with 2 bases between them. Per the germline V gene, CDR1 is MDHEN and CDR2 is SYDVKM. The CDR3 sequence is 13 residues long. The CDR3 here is CASSLGSYNEQFF. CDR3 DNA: TGTGCCAGCAGTTTAGGCTCCTACAATGAGCAGTTCTTC.

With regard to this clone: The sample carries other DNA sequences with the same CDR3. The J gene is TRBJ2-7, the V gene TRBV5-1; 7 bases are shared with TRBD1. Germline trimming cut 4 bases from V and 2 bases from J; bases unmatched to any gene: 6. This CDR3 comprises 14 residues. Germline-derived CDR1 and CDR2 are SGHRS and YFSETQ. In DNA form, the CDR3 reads TGCGCCAGCAGCCCAGGGCAGGGGGCCTACGAGCAGTACTTC. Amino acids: CASSPGQGAYEQYF.

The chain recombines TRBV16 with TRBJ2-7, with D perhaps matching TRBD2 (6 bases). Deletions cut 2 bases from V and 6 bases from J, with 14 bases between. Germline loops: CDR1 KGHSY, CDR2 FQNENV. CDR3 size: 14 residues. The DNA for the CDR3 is TGTGCCAGCAGCCAACGGAGGGGCGAAGGCGAGCAGTACTTC. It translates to CASSQRRGEGEQYF.

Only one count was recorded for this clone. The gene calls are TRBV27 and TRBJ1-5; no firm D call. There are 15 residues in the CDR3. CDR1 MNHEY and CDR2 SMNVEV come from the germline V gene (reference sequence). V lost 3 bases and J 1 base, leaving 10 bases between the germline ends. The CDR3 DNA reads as TGTGCCAGCAGTTTGACGGGGATAAGCAATCAGCCCCAGCATTTT. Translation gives CASSLTGISNQPQHF.

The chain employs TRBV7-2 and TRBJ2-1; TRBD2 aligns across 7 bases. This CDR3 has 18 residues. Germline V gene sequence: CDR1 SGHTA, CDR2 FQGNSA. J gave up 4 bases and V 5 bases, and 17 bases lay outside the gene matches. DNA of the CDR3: TGTGCCAGCAGCCTCTCCTACCGCGGCAGCGGGGTTTACAATGAGCAGTTCTTC. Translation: CASSLSYRGSGVYNEQFF.

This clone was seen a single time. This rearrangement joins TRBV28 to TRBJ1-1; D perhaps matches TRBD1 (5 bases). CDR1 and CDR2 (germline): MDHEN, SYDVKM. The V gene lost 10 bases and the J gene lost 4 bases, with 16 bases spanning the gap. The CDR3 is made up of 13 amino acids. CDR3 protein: CATTTLGATEAFF. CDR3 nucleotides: TGTGCCACTACTACTCTAGGGGCCACTGAAGCTTTCTTT.

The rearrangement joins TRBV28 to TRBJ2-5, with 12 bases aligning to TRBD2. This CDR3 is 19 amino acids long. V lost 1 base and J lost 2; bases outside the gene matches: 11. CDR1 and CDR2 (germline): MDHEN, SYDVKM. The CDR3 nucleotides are TGTGCCAGCAGTTTATTCGGGCTAGCGGGAGGGCCGGGGCAAGAGACCCAGTACTTC. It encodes CASSLFGLAGGPGQETQYF.

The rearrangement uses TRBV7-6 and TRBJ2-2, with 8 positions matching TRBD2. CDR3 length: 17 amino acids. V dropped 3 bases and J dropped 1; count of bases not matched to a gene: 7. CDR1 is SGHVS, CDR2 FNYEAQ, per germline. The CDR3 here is CASSLGVLAVNTGELFF. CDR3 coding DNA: TGTGCCAGCAGCTTGGGGGTACTAGCGGTGAACACCGGGGAGCTGTTTTTT.

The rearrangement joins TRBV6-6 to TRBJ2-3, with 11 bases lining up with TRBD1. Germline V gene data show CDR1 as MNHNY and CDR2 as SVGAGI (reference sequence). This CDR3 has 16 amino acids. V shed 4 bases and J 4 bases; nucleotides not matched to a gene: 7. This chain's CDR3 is CASSSRTGGKADTQYF. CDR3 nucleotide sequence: TGTGCCAGCAGTTCCAGGACAGGGGGCAAGGCAGATACGCAGTATTTT.

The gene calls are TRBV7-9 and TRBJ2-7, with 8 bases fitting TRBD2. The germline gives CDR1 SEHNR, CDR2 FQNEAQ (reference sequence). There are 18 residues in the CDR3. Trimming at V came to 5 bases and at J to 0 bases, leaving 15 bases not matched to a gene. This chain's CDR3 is CASSTNSGGGIPSYEQYF. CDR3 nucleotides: TGTGCCAGCAGCACAAACTCCGGGGGGGGGATTCCCTCCTACGAGCAGTACTTC.

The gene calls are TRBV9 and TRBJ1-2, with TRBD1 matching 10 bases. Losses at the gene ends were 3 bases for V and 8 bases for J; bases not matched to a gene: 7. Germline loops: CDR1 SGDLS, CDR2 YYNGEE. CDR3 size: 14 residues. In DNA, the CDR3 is TGTGCCAGCAGCGCTATTGGGACAGGGGACGGCTACACCTTC. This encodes CASSAIGTGDGYTF.

CDR3 in DNA: TGTGCCAGCAGCCCCGATCAGGGGGCCTATGGCTACACCTTC. Protein sequence: CASSPDQGAYGYTF. The V gene is TRBV9, the J gene TRBJ1-2; TRBD1 matches 8 bases. This CDR3 contains 14 residues. The V gene's germline CDR1 is SGDLS and CDR2 YYNGEE. J lost 4 bases, V lost 4 bases, and 6 bases had no gene match.

The DNA of the CDR3 is TGTGCCAGCAGTTTGATAGGGGACACAGATACGCAGTATTTT. Translating it yields CASSLIGDTDTQYF. The chain links TRBV28 to TRBJ2-3; a weak D match, TRBD1 (5 bases). Germline values: CDR1 MDHEN, CDR2 SYDVKM. This CDR3 contains 14 residues. With 3 bases removed from V and 2 bases from J, the gap between germline ends came to 9 bases.

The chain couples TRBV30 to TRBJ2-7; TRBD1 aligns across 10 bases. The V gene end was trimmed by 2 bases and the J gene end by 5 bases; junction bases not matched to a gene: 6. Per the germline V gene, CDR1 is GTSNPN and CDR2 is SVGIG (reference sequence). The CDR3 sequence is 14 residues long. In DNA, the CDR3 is TGTGCCTGGAGTACCGGGACAGGGGCGAACGAGCAGTACTTC. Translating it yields CAWSTGTGANEQYF.

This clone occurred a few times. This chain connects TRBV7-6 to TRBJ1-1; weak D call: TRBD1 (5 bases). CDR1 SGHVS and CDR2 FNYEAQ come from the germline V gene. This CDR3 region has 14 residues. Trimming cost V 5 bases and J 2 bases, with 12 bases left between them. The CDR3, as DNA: TGTGCCAGCAGCCTAGGGGTTCTTAACACTGAAGCTTTCTTT. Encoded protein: CASSLGVLNTEAFF.

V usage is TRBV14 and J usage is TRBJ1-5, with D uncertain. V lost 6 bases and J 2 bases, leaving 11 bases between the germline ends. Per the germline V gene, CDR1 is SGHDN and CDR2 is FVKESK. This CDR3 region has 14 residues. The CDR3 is CASSPYTGNQPQHF. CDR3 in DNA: TGTGCCAGCAGTCCCTACACGGGCAATCAGCCCCAGCATTTT.

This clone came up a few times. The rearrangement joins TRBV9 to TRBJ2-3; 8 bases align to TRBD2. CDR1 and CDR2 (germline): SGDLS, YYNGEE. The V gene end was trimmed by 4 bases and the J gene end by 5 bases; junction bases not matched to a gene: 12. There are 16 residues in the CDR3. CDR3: CASSPLAGPVGDTQYF. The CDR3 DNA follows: TGTGCCAGCAGCCCTTTAGCGGGGCCTGTCGGAGATACGCAGTATTTT.

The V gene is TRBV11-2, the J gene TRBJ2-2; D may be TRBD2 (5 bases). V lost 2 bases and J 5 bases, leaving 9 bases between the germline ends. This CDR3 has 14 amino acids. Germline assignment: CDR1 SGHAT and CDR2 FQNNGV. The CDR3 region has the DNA TGTGCCAGCAGCTTAAGCAGGAGGACCGGGGAGCTGTTTTTT. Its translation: CASSLSRRTGELFF.

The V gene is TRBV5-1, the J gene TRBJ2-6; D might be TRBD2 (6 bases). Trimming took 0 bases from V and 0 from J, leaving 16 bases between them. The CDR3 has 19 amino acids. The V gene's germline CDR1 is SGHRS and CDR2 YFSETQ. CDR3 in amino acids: CASSLERREGISGANVLTF. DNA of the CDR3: TGCGCCAGCAGCTTGGAACGGAGGGAAGGAATCTCTGGGGCCAACGTCCTGACTTTC. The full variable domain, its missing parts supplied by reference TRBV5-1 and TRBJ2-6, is KAGVTQTPRYLIKTRGQQVTLSCSPISGHRSVSWYQQTPGQGLQFLFEYFSETQRNKGNFPGRFSGRQFSNSRSEMNVSTLELGDSALYLCASSLERREGISGANVLTFGAGSRLTVL.

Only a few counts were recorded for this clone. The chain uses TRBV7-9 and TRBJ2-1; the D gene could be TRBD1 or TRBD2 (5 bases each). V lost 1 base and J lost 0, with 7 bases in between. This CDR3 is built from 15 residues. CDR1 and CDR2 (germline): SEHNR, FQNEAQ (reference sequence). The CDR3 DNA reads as TGTGCCAGCAGCTTAGAGGGGAGCTCCTACAATGAGCAGTTCTTC. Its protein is CASSLEGSSYNEQFF.

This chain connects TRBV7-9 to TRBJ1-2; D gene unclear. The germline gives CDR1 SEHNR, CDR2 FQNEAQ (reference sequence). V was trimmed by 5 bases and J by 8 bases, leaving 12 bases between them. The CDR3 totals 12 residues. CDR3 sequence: CASSVGSEGYTF. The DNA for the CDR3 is TGTGCCAGCAGCGTCGGATCGGAGGGCTACACCTTC.

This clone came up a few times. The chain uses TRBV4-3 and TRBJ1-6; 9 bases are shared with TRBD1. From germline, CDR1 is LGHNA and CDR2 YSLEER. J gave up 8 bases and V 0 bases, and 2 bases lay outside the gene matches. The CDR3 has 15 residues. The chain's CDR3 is CASSQDRDRDSPLHF. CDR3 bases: TGCGCCAGCAGCCAAGATAGGGACAGGGATTCACCCCTCCACTTT.

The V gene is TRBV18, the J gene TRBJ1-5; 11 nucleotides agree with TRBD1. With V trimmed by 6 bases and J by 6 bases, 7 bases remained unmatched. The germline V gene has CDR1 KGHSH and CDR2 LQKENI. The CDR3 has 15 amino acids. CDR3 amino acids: CASSRGQGEGQPQHF. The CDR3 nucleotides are TGTGCCAGCTCCCGGGGACAGGGGGAAGGTCAGCCCCAGCATTTT.

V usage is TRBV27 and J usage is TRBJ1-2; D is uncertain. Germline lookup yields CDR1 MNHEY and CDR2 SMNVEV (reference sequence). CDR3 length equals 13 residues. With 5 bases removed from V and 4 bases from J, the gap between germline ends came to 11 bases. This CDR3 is CASSKESGYGYTF. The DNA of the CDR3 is TGTGCCAGCAGTAAGGAAAGCGGCTATGGCTACACCTTC.